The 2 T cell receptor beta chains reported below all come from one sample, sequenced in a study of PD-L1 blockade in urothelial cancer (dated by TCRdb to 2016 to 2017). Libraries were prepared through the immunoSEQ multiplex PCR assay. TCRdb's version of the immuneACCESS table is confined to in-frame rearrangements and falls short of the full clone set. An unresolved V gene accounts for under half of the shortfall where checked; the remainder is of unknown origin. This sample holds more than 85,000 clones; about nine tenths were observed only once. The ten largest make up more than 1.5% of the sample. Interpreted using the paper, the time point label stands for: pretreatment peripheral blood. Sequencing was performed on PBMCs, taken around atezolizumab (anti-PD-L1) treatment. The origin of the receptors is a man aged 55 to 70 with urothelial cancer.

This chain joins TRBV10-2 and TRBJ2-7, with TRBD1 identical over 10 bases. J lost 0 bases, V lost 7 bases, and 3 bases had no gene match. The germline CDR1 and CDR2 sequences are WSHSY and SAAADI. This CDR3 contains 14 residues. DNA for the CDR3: TGCGCCAGCATGGACAGGGGGAGCTCCTACGAGCAGTACTTC. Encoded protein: CASMDRGSSYEQYF.

The CDR3 is CASSSSTEAFF. The CDR3 coding sequence is TGTGCCAGCAGCTCTTCGACTGAAGCTTTCTTT. The chain couples TRBV5-6 to TRBJ1-1; D gene uncertain. Germline V lookup: CDR1 SGHDT, CDR2 YYEEEE. V gave up 3 bases and J gave up 5 bases, with 5 bases separating them. There are 11 residues in the CDR3. Based on the CDR3 plus reference TRBV5-6 and TRBJ1-1, the full variable domain is DAGVTQSPTHLIKTRGQQVTLRCSPKSGHDTVSWYQQALGQGPQFIFQYYEEEERQRGNFPDRFSGHQFPNYSSELNVNALLLGDSALYLCASSSSTEAFFGQGTRLTVV.